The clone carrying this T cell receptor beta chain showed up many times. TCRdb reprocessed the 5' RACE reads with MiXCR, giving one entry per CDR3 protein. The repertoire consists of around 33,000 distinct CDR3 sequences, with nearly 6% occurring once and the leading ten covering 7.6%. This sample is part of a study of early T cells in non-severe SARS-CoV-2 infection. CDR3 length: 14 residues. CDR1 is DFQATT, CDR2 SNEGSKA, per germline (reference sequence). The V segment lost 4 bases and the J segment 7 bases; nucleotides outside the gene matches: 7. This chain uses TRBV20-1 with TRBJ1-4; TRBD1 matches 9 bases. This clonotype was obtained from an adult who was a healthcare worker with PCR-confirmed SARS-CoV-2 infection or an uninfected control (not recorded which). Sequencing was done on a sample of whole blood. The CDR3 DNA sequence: TGCAGTGCTATTTGGGACAGGGCGGGTGAAAAACTGTTTTTT. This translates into CSAIWDRAGEKLFF.